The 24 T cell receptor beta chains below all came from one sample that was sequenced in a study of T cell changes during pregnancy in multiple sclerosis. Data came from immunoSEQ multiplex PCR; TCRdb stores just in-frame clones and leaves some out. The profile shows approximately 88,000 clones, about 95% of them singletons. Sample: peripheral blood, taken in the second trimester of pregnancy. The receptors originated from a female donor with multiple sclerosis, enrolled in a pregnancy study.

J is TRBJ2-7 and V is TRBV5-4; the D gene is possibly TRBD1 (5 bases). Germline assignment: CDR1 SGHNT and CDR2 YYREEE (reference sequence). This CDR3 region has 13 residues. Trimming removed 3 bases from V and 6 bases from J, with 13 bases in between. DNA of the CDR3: TGTGCCAGCAGCTATGGACATTCGAGCGAGCAGTACTTC. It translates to CASSYGHSSEQYF.

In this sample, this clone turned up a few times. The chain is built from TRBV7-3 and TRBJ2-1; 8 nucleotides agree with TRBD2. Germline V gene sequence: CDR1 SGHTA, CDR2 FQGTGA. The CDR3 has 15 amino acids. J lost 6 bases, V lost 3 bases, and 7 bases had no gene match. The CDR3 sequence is CASSLQAGGINEQFF. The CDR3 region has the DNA TGTGCCAGCAGCTTGCAGGCGGGAGGAATCAATGAGCAGTTCTTC.

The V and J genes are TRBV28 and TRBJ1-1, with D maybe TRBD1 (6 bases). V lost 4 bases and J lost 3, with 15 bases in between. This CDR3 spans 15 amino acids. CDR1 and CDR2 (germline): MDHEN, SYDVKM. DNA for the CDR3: TGTGCCAGCAGTTACCAACAGGGTCAAGACACTGAAGCTTTCTTT. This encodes CASSYQQGQDTEAFF.

The CDR3 protein is CASSLVGGTGGEKLFF. The DNA of the CDR3 is TGTGCCAGCAGCTTAGTAGGGGGGACAGGGGGTGAAAAACTGTTTTTT. This chain connects TRBV7-8 to TRBJ1-4; TRBD1 agrees at 11 bases. V trimming: 1 base; J trimming: 7 bases; junction bases outside the gene matches: 5. The CDR3 extends over 16 amino acids. Germline V gene data show CDR1 as SGHVS and CDR2 as FQNEAQ.

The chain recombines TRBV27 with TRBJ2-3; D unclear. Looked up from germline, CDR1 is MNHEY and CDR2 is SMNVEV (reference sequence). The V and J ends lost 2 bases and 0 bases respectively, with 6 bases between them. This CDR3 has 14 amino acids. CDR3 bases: TGTGCCAGCAGTTTACAGGCTAGCACAGATACGCAGTATTTT. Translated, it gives CASSLQASTDTQYF.

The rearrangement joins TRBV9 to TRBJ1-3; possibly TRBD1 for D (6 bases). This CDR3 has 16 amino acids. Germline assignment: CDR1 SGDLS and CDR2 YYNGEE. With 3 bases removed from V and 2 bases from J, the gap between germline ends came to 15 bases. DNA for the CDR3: TGTGCCAGCAGCGAAGAGGGGGGGTTTACTGGAAACACCATATATTTT. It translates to CASSEEGGFTGNTIYF.

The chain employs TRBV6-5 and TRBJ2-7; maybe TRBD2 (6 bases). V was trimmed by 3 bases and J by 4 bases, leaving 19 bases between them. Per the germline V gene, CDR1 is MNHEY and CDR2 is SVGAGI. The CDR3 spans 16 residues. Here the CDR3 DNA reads TGTGCCAGCAGTTATCTTGGGCAGGGAGGAGGATACGAGCAGTACTTC. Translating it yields CASSYLGQGGGYEQYF.

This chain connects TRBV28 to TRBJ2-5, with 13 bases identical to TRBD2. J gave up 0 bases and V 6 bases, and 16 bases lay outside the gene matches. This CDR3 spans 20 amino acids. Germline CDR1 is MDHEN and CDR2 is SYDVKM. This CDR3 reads CASSPDGTSGTLLNQETQYF. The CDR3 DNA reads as TGTGCCAGCAGCCCTGATGGGACTAGCGGGACGCTTTTGAACCAAGAGACCCAGTACTTC.

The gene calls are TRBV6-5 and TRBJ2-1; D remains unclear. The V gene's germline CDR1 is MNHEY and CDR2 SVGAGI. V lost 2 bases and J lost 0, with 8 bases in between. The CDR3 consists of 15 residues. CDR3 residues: CASSYGLSSYNEQFF. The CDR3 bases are TGTGCCAGCAGTTACGGTTTGAGCTCCTACAATGAGCAGTTCTTC.

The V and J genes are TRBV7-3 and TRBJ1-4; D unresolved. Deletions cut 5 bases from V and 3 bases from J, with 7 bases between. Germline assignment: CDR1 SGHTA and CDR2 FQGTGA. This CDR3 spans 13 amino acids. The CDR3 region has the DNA TGTGCCAGCAGCCGGGGAGCTAATGAAAAACTGTTTTTT. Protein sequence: CASSRGANEKLFF.

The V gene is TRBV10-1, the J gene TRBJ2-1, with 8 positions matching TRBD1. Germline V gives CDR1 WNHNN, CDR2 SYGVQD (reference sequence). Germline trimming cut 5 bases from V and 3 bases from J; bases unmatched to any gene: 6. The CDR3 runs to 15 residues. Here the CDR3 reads CASSLDRGDYNEQFF. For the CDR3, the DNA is TGCGCCAGCAGTCTTGACAGGGGCGACTACAATGAGCAGTTCTTC.

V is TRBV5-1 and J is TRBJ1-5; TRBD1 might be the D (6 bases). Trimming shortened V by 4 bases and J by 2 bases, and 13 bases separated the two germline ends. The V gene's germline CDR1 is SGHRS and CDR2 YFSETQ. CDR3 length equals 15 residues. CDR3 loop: CASSTSGEGNQPQHF. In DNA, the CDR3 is TGCGCCAGCAGCACATCAGGGGAAGGCAATCAGCCCCAGCATTTT.

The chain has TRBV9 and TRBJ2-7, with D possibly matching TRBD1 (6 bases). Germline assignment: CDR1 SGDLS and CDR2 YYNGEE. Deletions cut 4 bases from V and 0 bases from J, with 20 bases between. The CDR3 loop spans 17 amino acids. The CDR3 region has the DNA TGTGCCAGCAGCCTCGCCGCCTCAGGGGAAAACTCCTACGAGCAGTACTTC. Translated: CASSLAASGENSYEQYF. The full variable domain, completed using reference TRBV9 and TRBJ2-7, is DSGVTQTPKHLITATGQRVTLRCSPRSGDLSVYWYQQSLDQGLQFLIQYYNGEERAKGNILERFSAQQFPDLHSELNLSSLELGDSALYFCASSLAASGENSYEQYFGPGTRLTVT.

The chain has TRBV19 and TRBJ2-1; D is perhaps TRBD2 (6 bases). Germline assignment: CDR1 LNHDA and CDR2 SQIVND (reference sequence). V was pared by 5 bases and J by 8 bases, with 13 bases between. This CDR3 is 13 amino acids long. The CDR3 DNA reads TGTGCCAGTAGTCGGGCGGGATACCATGAGCAGTTCTTC. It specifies CASSRAGYHEQFF.

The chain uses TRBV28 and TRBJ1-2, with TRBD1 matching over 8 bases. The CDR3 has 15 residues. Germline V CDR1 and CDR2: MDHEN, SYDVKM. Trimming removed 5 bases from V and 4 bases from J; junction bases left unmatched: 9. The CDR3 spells CASSLNRGRGYGYTF. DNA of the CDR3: TGTGCCAGCAGTCTAAACAGGGGGAGAGGCTATGGCTACACCTTC.

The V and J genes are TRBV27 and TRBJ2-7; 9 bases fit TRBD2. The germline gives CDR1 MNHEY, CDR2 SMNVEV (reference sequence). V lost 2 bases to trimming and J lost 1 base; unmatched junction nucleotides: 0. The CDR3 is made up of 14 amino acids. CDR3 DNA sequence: TGTGCCAGCAGTTTAGGACTAGCGTCCTACGAGCAGTACTTC. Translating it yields CASSLGLASYEQYF.

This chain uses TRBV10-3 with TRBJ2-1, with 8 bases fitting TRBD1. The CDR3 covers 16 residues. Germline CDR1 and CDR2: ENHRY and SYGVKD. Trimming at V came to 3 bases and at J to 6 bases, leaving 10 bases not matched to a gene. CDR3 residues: CAISDTGGDLGNEQFF. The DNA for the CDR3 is TGTGCCATCAGTGATACAGGGGGAGACCTCGGCAATGAGCAGTTCTTC.

Here the CDR3 DNA reads TGTGCCAGCAGCCGGGCCCTAGCGGGAGTCTCCGAGCAGTACTTC. Protein sequence: CASSRALAGVSEQYF. V usage is TRBV14 and J usage is TRBJ2-7; 10 nucleotides align to TRBD2. Unmatched junction bases numbered 9, after V lost 4 bases and J lost 6 bases. The CDR3 is 15 residues long. Germline CDR1 SGHDN, CDR2 FVKESK.

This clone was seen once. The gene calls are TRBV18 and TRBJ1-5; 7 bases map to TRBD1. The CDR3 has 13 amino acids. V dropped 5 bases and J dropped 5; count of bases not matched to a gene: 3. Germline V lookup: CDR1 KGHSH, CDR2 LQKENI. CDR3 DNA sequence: TGTGCCAGCTCAGAGCAGGGGGATCAGCCCCAGCATTTT. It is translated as CASSEQGDQPQHF.

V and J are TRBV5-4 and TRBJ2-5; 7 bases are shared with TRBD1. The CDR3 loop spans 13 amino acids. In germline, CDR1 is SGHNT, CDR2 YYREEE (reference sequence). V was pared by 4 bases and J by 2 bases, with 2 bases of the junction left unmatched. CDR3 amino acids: CASSGGQQETQYF. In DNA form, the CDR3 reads TGTGCCAGCAGCGGGGGACAGCAAGAGACCCAGTACTTC.

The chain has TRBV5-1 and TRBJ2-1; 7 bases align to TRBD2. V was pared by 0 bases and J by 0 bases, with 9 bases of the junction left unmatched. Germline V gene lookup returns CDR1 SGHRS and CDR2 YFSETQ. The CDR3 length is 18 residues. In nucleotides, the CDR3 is TGCGCCAGCAGCTTGGGGTTTACGGGCGGGAGCTCCTACAATGAGCAGTTCTTC. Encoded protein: CASSLGFTGGSSYNEQFF.

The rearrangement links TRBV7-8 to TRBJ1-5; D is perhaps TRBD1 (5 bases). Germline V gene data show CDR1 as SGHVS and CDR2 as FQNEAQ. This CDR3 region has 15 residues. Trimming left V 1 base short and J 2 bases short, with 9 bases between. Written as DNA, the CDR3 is TGTGCCAGCAGCTTAGGTCGGGGGGGCAATCAGCCCCAGCATTTT. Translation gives CASSLGRGGNQPQHF.

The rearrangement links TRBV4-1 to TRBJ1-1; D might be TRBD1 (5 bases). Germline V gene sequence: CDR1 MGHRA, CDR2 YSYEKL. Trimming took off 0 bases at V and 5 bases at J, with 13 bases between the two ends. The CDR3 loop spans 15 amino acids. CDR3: CASSQDGQGRTEAFF. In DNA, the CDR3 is TGCGCCAGCAGCCAAGATGGGCAGGGCAGAACTGAAGCTTTCTTT.

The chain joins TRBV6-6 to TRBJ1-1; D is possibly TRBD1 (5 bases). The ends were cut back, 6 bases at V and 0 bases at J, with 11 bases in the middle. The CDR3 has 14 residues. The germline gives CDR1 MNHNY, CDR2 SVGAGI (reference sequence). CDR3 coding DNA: TGTGCCAGCAGCCAGACAGTTATGAACACTGAAGCTTTCTTT. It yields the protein CASSQTVMNTEAFF.